The present T cell receptor beta chain was sequenced within a study of blood T cell repertoires in COVID-19. Study overall: The United States, Italy and Spain supplied acute and convalescent COVID-19 samples. Sample material is recorded as cDNA or gDNA derived from T cells, B-cell-depleted T cells, or PBMCs.

Libraries were prepared by immunoSEQ multiplex PCR; TCRdb keeps only in-frame clonotypes and omits some of them. The repertoire has roughly 380,000 clones, 81% of them found once; the top ten carry roughly 1.1%. The source material was peripheral blood. This TCR was sampled from a human donor with acute or convalescent COVID-19. The donor label of this sample is uncertain.

In DNA form, the CDR3 reads TGTGCCAGCAGTATTCGGTTCAACACTGAAGCTTTCTTT. This gives the protein CASSIRFNTEAFF. The genes are TRBV12-3 or TRBV12-4 and TRBJ1-1; the D is unclear. Trimming shortened V by 5 bases and J by 2 bases, and 9 bases separated the two germline ends. CDR3 length: 13 amino acids.